The rows below give T cell receptor beta chains drawn from one sample of a study of a mutant IDH1 vaccine in newly diagnosed glioma. The table came from immunoSEQ multiplex PCR; TCRdb's copy has only in-frame clones and leaves some out. The data show about 27,000 clones, more than 65% seen once. Which antigens these TCRs recognize remains unknown. This sample comprised PBMCs, obtained from a glioma patient whose treatment included an IDH1 peptide vaccine. The source is a man between 35 and 55 years old with glioma. Some clones in this sample may be carry-over from other donors' samples. Both conserved end residues are part of each CDR3. D genes are given only for firm matches. Clone size is stated in some rows and not others, as once, few, many or a class when expanded.

length: 13; J: TRBJ2-5; size: NA; V: TRBV5-4; D: NA; DNA: TGTGCCAGCAGCTTGGCCCTGCGCGAGACCCAGTACTTC; CDR3: CASSLALRETQYF
length: 16; J: TRBJ1-6; size: NA; V: TRBV14; D: NA; DNA: TGTGCCAGCAGCCAAACCCGACTAGCGGGTGGATCACCCCTCCACTTT; CDR3: CASSQTRLAGGSPLHF
length: 16; J: TRBJ2-2; size: NA; V: TRBV4-2; D: TRBD2; DNA: TGTGCCAGCAGCCAGGGGGCTAGCGGGGGACGCGGGGAGCTGTTTTTT; CDR3: CASSQGASGGRGELFF
length: 11; J: TRBJ1-2; size: few; V: TRBV10-3; D: NA; DNA: TGTGCCACCGACGGTGGGAATGGCTACACCTTC; CDR3: CATDGGNGYTF
length: 16; J: TRBJ1-1; size: few; V: TRBV30; D: TRBD1; DNA: TGTGCCTGGCGGCTCCGGGACAGGGGGATGAACACTGAAGCTTTCTTT; CDR3: CAWRLRDRGMNTEAFF
length: 14; J: TRBJ2-2; size: NA; V: TRBV6-1; D: TRBD1; DNA: TGTGCCAGCAGGGGGACAGCCCTAATCGGGGAGCTGTTTTTT; CDR3: CASRGTALIGELFF
length: 16; J: TRBJ2-2; size: NA; V: TRBV5-4; D: TRBD2; DNA: TGTGCCAGCAGCGGGGAGGGACTTCAGCCCTCCGGGGAGCTGTTTTTT; CDR3: CASSGEGLQPSGELFF
length: 18; J: TRBJ2-6; size: NA; V: TRBV7-8; D: NA; DNA: TGTGCCAGCAGCCCCGGACGGGCCAGCAACTCTGGGGCCAACGTCCTGACTTTC; CDR3: CASSPGRASNSGANVLTF
length: 17; J: TRBJ1-5; size: NA; V: TRBV10-3; D: NA; DNA: TGTGCCATCAGTGATACTACGACAGTAGATAGCAATCAGCCCCAGCATTTT; CDR3: CAISDTTTVDSNQPQHF
length: 15; J: TRBJ1-1; size: once; V: TRBV2; D: TRBD1; DNA: TGTGCCAGCAGGAGGGATAGACAGGGCTCCACTGAAGCTTTCTTT; CDR3: CASRRDRQGSTEAFF
length: 14; J: TRBJ2-1; size: NA; V: TRBV7-2; D: NA; DNA: TGTGCCAGCAGTCTTTTAGCCTCCTACAATGAGCAGTTCTTC; CDR3: CASSLLASYNEQFF
length: 15; J: TRBJ2-3; size: NA; V: TRBV15; D: NA; DNA: TGTGCCACCAGCAGAGAAAGGGGGAACACAGATACGCAGTATTTT; CDR3: CATSRERGNTDTQYF
length: 17; J: TRBJ1-2; size: NA; V: TRBV7-2; D: NA; DNA: TGTGCCAGCAGCCTAGGAGGAGTTCGGACCCCCCGCAGTGGCTACACCTTC; CDR3: CASSLGGVRTPRSGYTF
length: 14; J: TRBJ1-3; size: NA; V: TRBV10-2; D: NA; DNA: TGCGCCAGCTTGGACACTTACTCTGGAAACACCATATATTTT; CDR3: CASLDTYSGNTIYF
length: 13; J: TRBJ2-7; size: NA; V: TRBV5-6; D: NA; DNA: TGTGCCAGCAGCTTGGTGAATTCCTACGAGCAGTACTTC; CDR3: CASSLVNSYEQYF
length: 15; J: TRBJ2-3; size: NA; V: TRBV19; D: TRBD1; DNA: TGTGCCAGTTCTTCAGGGGGCGGTAACACAGATACGCAGTATTTT; CDR3: CASSSGGGNTDTQYF
length: 14; J: TRBJ1-6; size: NA; V: TRBV5-4; D: NA; DNA: TGTGCCAGCAGCTTGGTACCGCTAAATTCACCCCTCCACTTT; CDR3: CASSLVPLNSPLHF
length: 16; J: TRBJ1-6; size: NA; V: TRBV10-3; D: NA; DNA: TGTGCCATCAGTGTAACCAGACAGCAAGCGAATTCACCCCTCCACTTT; CDR3: CAISVTRQQANSPLHF
length: 14; J: TRBJ2-2; size: NA; V: TRBV6-1; D: NA; DNA: TGTGCCAGCAGTGAAGCGGCAGTCACCGGGGAGCTGTTTTTT; CDR3: CASSEAAVTGELFF
length: 14; J: TRBJ2-7; size: NA; V: TRBV30; D: TRBD1; DNA: TGTGCCTGGAGTGTATACAGGGGTCATGGGGAGCAGTACTTC; CDR3: CAWSVYRGHGEQYF
length: 15; J: TRBJ2-7; size: NA; V: TRBV2; D: NA; DNA: TGTGCCAGCAGGAAGGGGAAAGGGGGTGCACACGAGCAGTACTTC; CDR3: CASRKGKGGAHEQYF
length: 12; J: TRBJ1-1; size: NA; V: TRBV7-2; D: NA; DNA: TGTGCCAGCAGCTTCTTGTTTACTGAAGCTTTCTTT; CDR3: CASSFLFTEAFF
length: 13; J: TRBJ2-7; size: NA; V: TRBV6-5; D: NA; DNA: TGTGCCAGCAGCAGGGTAGGGTCCTACGAGCAGTACTTC; CDR3: CASSRVGSYEQYF
length: 15; J: TRBJ2-5; size: NA; V: TRBV13; D: NA; DNA: TGTGCCAGCAGCTTAGGCCGCAGGGCCCGAGAGACCCAGTACTTC; CDR3: CASSLGRRARETQYF
length: 10; J: TRBJ1-2; size: NA; V: TRBV20-1; D: NA; DNA: TGCAGTGCTAGACCTGGGGGCTACACCTTC; CDR3: CSARPGGYTF
length: 15; J: TRBJ2-7; size: once; V: TRBV15; D: TRBD2; DNA: TGTGCCACCAGCAGTGTCCGGGGGGTCCCCTACGAGCAGTACTTC; CDR3: CATSSVRGVPYEQYF
length: 16; J: TRBJ1-2; size: NA; V: TRBV6-4; D: NA; DNA: TGTGCCAGCAGTGAAGGACTAGGGTACCGGGTCTATGGCTACACCTTC; CDR3: CASSEGLGYRVYGYTF
length: 16; J: TRBJ1-4; size: few; V: TRBV5-5; D: NA; DNA: TGTGCCACCAACCCACGGGGGAATCAACTTAATGAAAAACTGTTTTTT; CDR3: CATNPRGNQLNEKLFF
length: 14; J: TRBJ1-1; size: few; V: TRBV9; D: NA; DNA: TGTGCCAGCAGCGTGCGGGACGCCAACACTGAAGCTTTCTTT; CDR3: CASSVRDANTEAFF
length: 12; J: TRBJ2-7; size: NA; V: TRBV9; D: NA; DNA: TGTGCCAGCAGCGGAGCGGGCTACGAGCAGTACTTC; CDR3: CASSGAGYEQYF
length: 14; J: TRBJ2-7; size: once; V: TRBV27; D: NA; DNA: TGTGCCAGCAGTTTTGGGCAGGGGCCCTACGAGCAGTACTTC; CDR3: CASSFGQGPYEQYF
length: 14; J: TRBJ1-1; size: NA; V: TRBV5-4; D: NA; DNA: TGTGCCAGCAGCTTGGCCCGGTCGAACACTGAAGCTTTCTTT; CDR3: CASSLARSNTEAFF
length: 15; J: TRBJ1-2; size: few; V: TRBV19; D: TRBD1; DNA: TGTGCCAGTCGAAGGGGGACAGCTACGGACTATGGCTACACCTTC; CDR3: CASRRGTATDYGYTF
length: 14; J: TRBJ2-7; size: NA; V: TRBV19; D: NA; DNA: TGTGCCAGTAGTATTTCTACAACCCCCTACGAGCAGTACTTC; CDR3: CASSISTTPYEQYF
length: 15; J: TRBJ1-6; size: NA; V: TRBV30; D: TRBD1; DNA: TGTGCCTGGAACGGACAGGGGCAATATAATTCACCCCTCCACTTT; CDR3: CAWNGQGQYNSPLHF
length: 13; J: TRBJ2-7; size: NA; V: TRBV6-6; D: TRBD1; DNA: TGTGCCAGCATCGGGACAGGGGGCTACGAGCAGTACTTC; CDR3: CASIGTGGYEQYF
length: 14; J: TRBJ2-7; size: NA; V: TRBV19; D: TRBD2; DNA: TGTGCCAGTAGTATTGGCGGGGGGGTTTACGAGCAGTACTTC; CDR3: CASSIGGGVYEQYF
length: 15; J: TRBJ1-5; size: NA; V: TRBV6-1; D: NA; DNA: TGTGCCAGCAGTCGGACGCATTATAGCAATCAGCCCCAGCATTTT; CDR3: CASSRTHYSNQPQHF
length: 13; J: TRBJ2-3; size: NA; V: TRBV7-9; D: NA; DNA: TGTGCCCGCGATCAGGGACGCGGAGATACGCAGTATTTT; CDR3: CARDQGRGDTQYF
length: 18; J: TRBJ1-1; size: once; V: TRBV5-1; D: NA; DNA: TGCGCCAGCAGCTCCGCTGGGGCAAAAGGGACGGGCTACACTGAAGCTTTCTTT; CDR3: CASSSAGAKGTGYTEAFF
length: 16; J: TRBJ2-2; size: NA; V: TRBV5-1; D: TRBD2; DNA: TGCGCCAGCAGCCGCGGGGACTACTCGAACACCGGGGAGCTGTTTTTT; CDR3: CASSRGDYSNTGELFF
length: 15; J: TRBJ2-2; size: NA; V: TRBV7-2; D: NA; DNA: TGTGCCAGCAGCCGGGGGGCCGTAGTAACCGGGGAGCTGTTTTTT; CDR3: CASSRGAVVTGELFF